The rows below give T cell receptor beta chains drawn from one sample of a study of T cell repertoires in cytomegalovirus infection. TCRdb itself ran the reads through MiXCR, one entry per CDR3 protein. The sample yields around 300,000 distinct CDR3 sequences, 20% to 30% seen once. The sample was PBMCs. The origin of the receptors is a human donor in good health (CMV status not recorded). Some clones in this sample may be carry-over from other donors' samples. CDR3s include the opening cysteine and the closing phenylalanine or tryptophan. D genes are given only for firm matches. The size of a clone is reported for some rows only, either as once, few or many, or as a class for expanded clones.

j_gene: TRBJ1-3
v_gene: TRBV12-3/TRBV12-4
d_gene: TRBD1
abundance: -
CDR3nt: TGTGCCAGCAGTTTCCTGCAGGGGGTATCTGGAAACACCATATATTTT
CDR3aa: CASSFLQGVSGNTIYF

j_gene: TRBJ1-2
v_gene: TRBV11-2
d_gene: -
abundance: many
CDR3nt: TGTGCCAGCAGCCCCTCTAGGGCGGCTAACTATGGCTACACCTTC
CDR3aa: CASSPSRAANYGYTF

j_gene: TRBJ2-1
v_gene: TRBV6-4
d_gene: TRBD1
abundance: -
CDR3nt: TGTGCCAGCAGTGACTCAGCAGGGGGAAATGAGCAGTTCTTC
CDR3aa: CASSDSAGGNEQFF

j_gene: TRBJ2-2
v_gene: TRBV12-3/TRBV12-4
d_gene: TRBD2
abundance: many
CDR3nt: TGTGCCAGCACCGACCCGGGAGCGGGGGTGATCGGGGAGCTGTTTTTT
CDR3aa: CASTDPGAGVIGELFF

j_gene: TRBJ2-5
v_gene: TRBV7-8
d_gene: TRBD2
abundance: -
CDR3nt: TGTGCCAGCAGCTTAGGAGGGCTAGCGGGGCAGGGGACCCAGTACTTC
CDR3aa: CASSLGGLAGQGTQYF

j_gene: TRBJ2-1
v_gene: TRBV7-8
d_gene: -
abundance: many
CDR3nt: TGTGCCAGCAGCTTAGACGTTGGGCTTTGGGGCTCCTACAATGAGCAGTTCTTC
CDR3aa: CASSLDVGLWGSYNEQFF

j_gene: TRBJ2-2
v_gene: TRBV6-1
d_gene: TRBD1
abundance: many
CDR3nt: TGTGCCAGCAGTGTCCGCCCGGGACAGGTTTACACCGGGGAGCTGTTTTTT
CDR3aa: CASSVRPGQVYTGELFF

j_gene: TRBJ2-5
v_gene: TRBV24-1
d_gene: -
abundance: few
CDR3nt: TGTGCCACCAGTGTTCTAGACAGCTATCAAGAGACCCAGTACTTC
CDR3aa: CATSVLDSYQETQYF

j_gene: TRBJ2-6
v_gene: TRBV29-1
d_gene: -
abundance: -
CDR3nt: TGCAGCGTCGACTCTGGGGCCAACGTCCTGACTTTC
CDR3aa: CSVDSGANVLTF

j_gene: TRBJ1-5
v_gene: TRBV12-3/TRBV12-4
d_gene: -
abundance: few
CDR3nt: TGTGCCAGCAGTCCCCGCCGATTAAGCAATCAGCCCCAGCATTTT
CDR3aa: CASSPRRLSNQPQHF

j_gene: TRBJ1-2
v_gene: TRBV29-1
d_gene: TRBD1
abundance: -
CDR3nt: TGCAGCGTTGAAGGTACAGGGGGGAATGGCTACACCTTC
CDR3aa: CSVEGTGGNGYTF

j_gene: TRBJ2-5
v_gene: TRBV7-2
d_gene: -
abundance: many
CDR3nt: TGTGCCAGCAGCTCCAACAGTGGGAGGGAGACCCAGTACTTC
CDR3aa: CASSSNSGRETQYF

j_gene: TRBJ2-1
v_gene: TRBV7-2
d_gene: TRBD2
abundance: many
CDR3nt: TGTGCCAGCAGCTTTTCGGGAGGGGCCTACAATGAGCAGTTCTTC
CDR3aa: CASSFSGGAYNEQFF

j_gene: TRBJ1-1
v_gene: TRBV6-2/TRBV6-3
d_gene: -
abundance: -
CDR3nt: TGTGCCAGCAGCTTTGCAGGGTGGACTGAAGCTTTCTTT
CDR3aa: CASSFAGWTEAFF

j_gene: TRBJ2-7
v_gene: TRBV6-1
d_gene: -
abundance: -
CDR3nt: TGTGCCAGTCTCCTGGCGGGGCTAAACTACGAGCAGTACTTC
CDR3aa: CASLLAGLNYEQYF

j_gene: TRBJ1-1
v_gene: TRBV12-3/TRBV12-4
d_gene: -
abundance: many
CDR3nt: TGTGCCAGCAGGCTCAGGGAGAACACTGAAGCTTTCTTT
CDR3aa: CASRLRENTEAFF

j_gene: TRBJ1-2
v_gene: TRBV28
d_gene: -
abundance: few
CDR3nt: TGTGCCAGCAGTTTATATTTGCGGACCAACTATGGCTACACCTTC
CDR3aa: CASSLYLRTNYGYTF

j_gene: TRBJ2-3
v_gene: TRBV19
d_gene: TRBD1
abundance: -
CDR3nt: TGTGCCAGTACCCGGATTGGACAGGGCGGTACAGATACGCAGTATTTT
CDR3aa: CASTRIGQGGTDTQYF

j_gene: TRBJ1-1
v_gene: TRBV12-3/TRBV12-4
d_gene: -
abundance: -
CDR3nt: TGTGCCAGCACCGGATCCAGCGGGACCGTGAACACTGAAGCTTTCTTT
CDR3aa: CASTGSSGTVNTEAFF

j_gene: TRBJ1-1
v_gene: TRBV7-8
d_gene: -
abundance: many
CDR3nt: TGTGCCAGCAGCTCAACGGACAGAGACACTGAAGCTTTCTTT
CDR3aa: CASSSTDRDTEAFF

j_gene: TRBJ2-3
v_gene: TRBV28
d_gene: -
abundance: few
CDR3nt: TGTGCCAGCAGCGGATTCTACACAGATACGCAGTATTTT
CDR3aa: CASSGFYTDTQYF

j_gene: TRBJ2-7
v_gene: TRBV7-2
d_gene: TRBD1
abundance: -
CDR3nt: TGTGCCAGCAGCCACCGAGGACAGGGGAGGACCTACGAGCAGTACTTC
CDR3aa: CASSHRGQGRTYEQYF

j_gene: TRBJ1-6
v_gene: TRBV7-6
d_gene: -
abundance: few
CDR3nt: TGTGCCAGCACCCTCGCAACCCCCGGGGGAAATTCACCCCTCCACTTT
CDR3aa: CASTLATPGGNSPLHF

j_gene: TRBJ2-1
v_gene: TRBV10-3
d_gene: -
abundance: -
CDR3nt: TGTGCCATCAGGGGACACACGACAGTCAACAATGAGCAGTTCTTC
CDR3aa: CAIRGHTTVNNEQFF

j_gene: TRBJ1-6
v_gene: TRBV7-9
d_gene: -
abundance: few
CDR3nt: TGTGCCAGCAGCTTCTTTTTTTCACCCCTCCACTTT
CDR3aa: CASSFFFSPLHF

j_gene: TRBJ2-3
v_gene: TRBV2
d_gene: -
abundance: many
CDR3nt: TGTGCCACCTCGTCGGGGTCAGTAGATACGCAGTATTTT
CDR3aa: CATSSGSVDTQYF

j_gene: TRBJ1-1
v_gene: TRBV7-2
d_gene: -
abundance: many
CDR3nt: TGTGCCAGCAGCCCCACGAACACTGAAGCTTTCTTT
CDR3aa: CASSPTNTEAFF

j_gene: TRBJ2-5
v_gene: TRBV11-2
d_gene: -
abundance: -
CDR3nt: TGTGCCAGCAGCTTATATCTAGCGAAGTTTGAGACCCAGTACTTC
CDR3aa: CASSLYLAKFETQYF

j_gene: TRBJ1-3
v_gene: TRBV6-6
d_gene: -
abundance: -
CDR3nt: TGTGCCAGCAAACCGGGGAGTTCTGGAAACACCATATATTTT
CDR3aa: CASKPGSSGNTIYF

j_gene: TRBJ1-2
v_gene: TRBV12-3/TRBV12-4
d_gene: TRBD1
abundance: -
CDR3nt: TGTGCCAGCAGTTTAAGTGGGACAGGTGGCTACACCTTC
CDR3aa: CASSLSGTGGYTF

j_gene: TRBJ2-5
v_gene: TRBV7-8
d_gene: TRBD1
abundance: many
CDR3nt: TGTGCCAGCAGCCCGGGACAGGGTGGGGAGACCCAGTACTTC
CDR3aa: CASSPGQGGETQYF

j_gene: TRBJ2-7
v_gene: TRBV12-3/TRBV12-4
d_gene: -
abundance: many
CDR3nt: TGTGCCAGCAGTTCGGGAAACTCCTACGAGCAGTACTTC
CDR3aa: CASSSGNSYEQYF

j_gene: TRBJ2-2
v_gene: TRBV6-2/TRBV6-3
d_gene: -
abundance: few
CDR3nt: TGTGCCAGCAGTCCGAGCGTCTTCACCGGGGAGCTGTTTTTT
CDR3aa: CASSPSVFTGELFF

j_gene: TRBJ1-5
v_gene: TRBV20-1
d_gene: -
abundance: -
CDR3nt: TGCAGTGCCTTGGTCGATTCAGGTCAGCCCCAGCATTTT
CDR3aa: CSALVDSGQPQHF

j_gene: TRBJ2-3
v_gene: TRBV25-1
d_gene: TRBD2
abundance: few
CDR3nt: TGTGCCAGCAGTGAATATAGGTGGGAGGGGATTAGAGATACGCAGTATTTT
CDR3aa: CASSEYRWEGIRDTQYF

j_gene: TRBJ2-3
v_gene: TRBV20-1
d_gene: TRBD2
abundance: -
CDR3nt: TGCAGTGCTAGTCCTAGCGGGGCCCCAGCACACACAGATACGCAGTATTTT
CDR3aa: CSASPSGAPAHTDTQYF

j_gene: TRBJ1-2
v_gene: TRBV12-3/TRBV12-4
d_gene: TRBD1
abundance: -
CDR3nt: TGTGCCAGTCAGACAGGGGGTGCTGGCTACACCTTC
CDR3aa: CASQTGGAGYTF

j_gene: TRBJ1-5
v_gene: TRBV12-3/TRBV12-4
d_gene: TRBD1
abundance: -
CDR3nt: TGTGCCAGCAGTTTGGGCCCAGGGGGATATCAGCCCCAGCATTTT
CDR3aa: CASSLGPGGYQPQHF

j_gene: TRBJ2-7
v_gene: TRBV20-1
d_gene: -
abundance: few
CDR3nt: TGCAGTGCGATCGAAGGGCGGGTATACGAGCAGTACTTC
CDR3aa: CSAIEGRVYEQYF

j_gene: TRBJ2-2
v_gene: TRBV7-2
d_gene: TRBD1
abundance: -
CDR3nt: TGTGCCAGCAGCTTATTTGGGACAGGGTCCACCGGGGAGCTGTTTTTT
CDR3aa: CASSLFGTGSTGELFF

j_gene: TRBJ2-3
v_gene: TRBV4-1
d_gene: TRBD2
abundance: -
CDR3nt: TGCGCCAGCAGCCAGACCATACTAGCGGGGACCTCCAATACGCAGTATTTT
CDR3aa: CASSQTILAGTSNTQYF

j_gene: TRBJ1-1
v_gene: TRBV14
d_gene: -
abundance: -
CDR3nt: TGTGCCAGCAGCCAAGTTTGGACGGTGAACACTGAAGCTTTCTTT
CDR3aa: CASSQVWTVNTEAFF